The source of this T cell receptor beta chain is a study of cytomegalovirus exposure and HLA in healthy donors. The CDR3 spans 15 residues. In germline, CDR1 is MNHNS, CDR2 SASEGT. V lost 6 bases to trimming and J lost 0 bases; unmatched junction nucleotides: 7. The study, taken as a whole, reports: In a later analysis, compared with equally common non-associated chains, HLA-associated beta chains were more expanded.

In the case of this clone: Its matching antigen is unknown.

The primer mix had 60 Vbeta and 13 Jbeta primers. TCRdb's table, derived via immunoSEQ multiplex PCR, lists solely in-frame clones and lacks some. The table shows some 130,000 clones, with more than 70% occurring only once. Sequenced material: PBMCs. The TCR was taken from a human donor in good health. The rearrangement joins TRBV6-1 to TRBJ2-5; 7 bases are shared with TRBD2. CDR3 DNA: TGTGCCAGCAGGAGGGCGGGGGAGTACCAAGAGACCCAGTACTTC. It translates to CASRRAGEYQETQYF.